The present entry profiles one T cell receptor beta chain with its context. Its antigen is unknown. No quality values exist for individual bases; no much larger clone is one base distant. The iRepertoire nested amplicon-rescue multiplex PCR (arm-PCR) platform was used to amplify TCR alpha and beta CDR3 regions from RNA. The input for one-step reverse transcription and amplification was about 95-450 ng of either tissue mRNA or PBMC total RNA. Following bead purification, Illumina adapters were added through a secondary multiplex PCR, and the libraries were then gel-purified between 200 and 400 bp. The libraries contained internal 6-nucleotide barcodes that were used for demultiplexing. Libraries were sequenced on an Illumina MiSeq with 2x220 or 2x250 nucleotide paired-end reads. In the original analysis: Paired reads were merged using FLASH 1.2.11 and aligned with BWA-MEM to the GRCh37 human genome, and TRA and TRB reads were then extracted. V and J assignment used an IMGT-derived reference of cassette sequences and CDR3 motifs that included pseudogenes. Reads were translated in three frames, and productive CDR3s were defined as those with a C...FGXG motif and no stop codons. Clonotypes were defined as unique combinations of V-J cassette pair and CDR3 amino acid sequence. Reads were filtered by Hamming distance, thresholded by each sample's sequence error rate in mapped regions. TCRdb reworked the public reads: Q25 trimming with fastp, MiXCR clone assembly, productive beta chains retained. All rows with the same CDR3 protein become a single entry with the most common DNA and genes. These V and J calls derive from TCRdb rather than the authors' analysis. In this sample the table shows about 99,000 distinct CDR3 sequences, 29% of which occur a single time. The ten largest clones capture 35% to 55% of the sample.

The CDR3, from cysteine to phenylalanine, totals 15 residues. Just the 45-base CDR3 DNA is kept, in frame starting at base 1. The junction shows trimming of 4 bases on V and 9 bases on J, and the gene matches do not reach 12 bases of it. The germline V gene yields SGHAT for CDR1 and FQNNGV for CDR2. The sample comes from a study of glioma-infiltrating T cells (dated by TCRdb to 2015 to 2016). In terms of the full investigation: Sequencing of TCR alpha- and beta-chain repertoires was performed on glioma tissue, on non-neoplastic brain tissue, and on matched peripheral blood mononuclear cells. Each tissue-infiltrating repertoire was compared with the same patient's peripheral blood repertoire to measure divergence between tissue and blood T-cell populations. The paired cohort was made up of three low-grade glioma patients, several primary glioblastoma patients and three non-glioma patients who contributed non-neoplastic brain tissue.

Study-level results and caveats: Small numbers underpinned the group comparisons: eight glioblastoma patients, three low-grade glioma patients and three non-neoplastic patients. Only a very small number of CDR3 sequences turned up in both tissue and blood, a result put down to high CDR3 diversity combined with limited sampling. VJ-independent divergence between tissue and blood was below expectation in non-neoplastic patients but above expectation in all gliomas, especially low-grade gliomas.

The chain is assembled from TRBV11-2 and TRBJ2-5, with 9 middle bases fitting TRBD1. The receptor was derived from a human donor with low-grade glioma or glioblastoma, undergoing nonglioma brain surgery, or in good health (not recorded which). Sequencing input: glioma tissue, nonneoplastic brain tissue, or PBMCs (not recorded which). The DNA reads TGTGCCAGCAGCTCCGGGACAGGGAGGTCTGGGGCCCAGTACTTC. It codes for CASSSGTGRSGAQYF.